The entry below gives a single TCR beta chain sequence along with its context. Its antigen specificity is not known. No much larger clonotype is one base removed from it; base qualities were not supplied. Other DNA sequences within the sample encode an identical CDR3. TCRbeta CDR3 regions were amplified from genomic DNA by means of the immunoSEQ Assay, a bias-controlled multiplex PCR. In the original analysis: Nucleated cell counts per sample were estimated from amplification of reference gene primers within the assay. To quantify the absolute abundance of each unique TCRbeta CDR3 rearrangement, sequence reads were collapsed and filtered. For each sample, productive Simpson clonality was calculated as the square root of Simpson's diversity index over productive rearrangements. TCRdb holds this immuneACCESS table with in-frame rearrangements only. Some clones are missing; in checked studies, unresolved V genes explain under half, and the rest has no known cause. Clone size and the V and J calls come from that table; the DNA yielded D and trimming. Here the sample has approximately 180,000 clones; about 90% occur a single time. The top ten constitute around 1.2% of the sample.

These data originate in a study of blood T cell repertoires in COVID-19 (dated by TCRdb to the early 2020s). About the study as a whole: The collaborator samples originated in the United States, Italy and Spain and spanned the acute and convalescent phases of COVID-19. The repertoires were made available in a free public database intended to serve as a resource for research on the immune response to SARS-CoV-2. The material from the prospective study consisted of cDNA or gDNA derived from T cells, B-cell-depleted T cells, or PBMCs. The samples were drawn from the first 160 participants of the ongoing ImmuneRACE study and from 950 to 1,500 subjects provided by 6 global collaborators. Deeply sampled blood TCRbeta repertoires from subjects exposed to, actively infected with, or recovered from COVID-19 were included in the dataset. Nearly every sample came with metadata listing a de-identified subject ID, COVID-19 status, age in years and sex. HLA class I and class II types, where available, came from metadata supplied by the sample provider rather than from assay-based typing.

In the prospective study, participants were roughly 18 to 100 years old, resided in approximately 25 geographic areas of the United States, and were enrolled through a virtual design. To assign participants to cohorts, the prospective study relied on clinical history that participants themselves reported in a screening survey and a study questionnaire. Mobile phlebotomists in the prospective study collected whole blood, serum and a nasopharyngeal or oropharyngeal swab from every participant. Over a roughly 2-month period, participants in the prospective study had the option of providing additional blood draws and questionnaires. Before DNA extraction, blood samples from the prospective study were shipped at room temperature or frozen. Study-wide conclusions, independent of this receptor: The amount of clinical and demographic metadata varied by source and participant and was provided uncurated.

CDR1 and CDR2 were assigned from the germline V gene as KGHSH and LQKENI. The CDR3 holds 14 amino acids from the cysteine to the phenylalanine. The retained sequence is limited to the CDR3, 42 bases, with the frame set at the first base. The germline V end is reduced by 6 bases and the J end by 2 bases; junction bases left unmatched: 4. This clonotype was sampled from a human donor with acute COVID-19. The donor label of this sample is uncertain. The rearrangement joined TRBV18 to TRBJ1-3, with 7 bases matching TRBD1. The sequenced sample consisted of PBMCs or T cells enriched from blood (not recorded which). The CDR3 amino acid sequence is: CASSPGTAGNTIYF. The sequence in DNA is TGTGCCAGCTCGCCGGGGACAGCTGGAAACACCATATATTTT.